One and the same sample provided the 2 T cell receptor beta chains below, sequenced in a study of glioma-infiltrating T cells after dendritic cell vaccination. Sequencing was performed with immunoSEQ multiplex PCR; in TCRdb, only in-frame clones are kept and a portion is missing. The sample contains 49,000 or so clones, 85% of which appear only once. Sequencing was performed on blood, taken before dendritic cell vaccination. These receptor sequences come from a human donor with glioblastoma.

The chain has TRBV5-1 and TRBJ2-7; TRBD1 is a possible D gene (6 bases). Trimming took off 2 bases at V and 2 bases at J, with 14 bases between the two ends. The V gene's germline CDR1 is SGHRS and CDR2 YFSETQ. The length of the CDR3 is 15 residues. Here the CDR3 reads CASSLGTGTAYEQYF. The CDR3, as DNA: TGCGCCAGCAGCTTAGGAACAGGGACGGCCTACGAGCAGTACTTC.

The chain combines TRBV28 with TRBJ1-1, with D hard to call. The CDR3 has 14 residues. Looked up from germline, CDR1 is MDHEN and CDR2 is SYDVKM. Trimming removed 6 bases at V and 5 bases at J, with 16 bases between. In DNA, the CDR3 is TGTGCCAGCAGATTGTCCCGGAGAGATACTGAAGCTTTCTTT. Translated: CASRLSRRDTEAFF.